Detailed here is one T cell receptor beta chain. The data belong to a study of blood T cell repertoires in COVID-19. Assay used: immunoSEQ multiplex PCR; TCRdb lists only in-frame clones, some missing. The sample includes 240,000 or so clones, about four fifths of them seen just once. Trimming shortened V by 7 bases and J by 2 bases, and 18 bases separated the two germline ends. Germline CDR1 SNHLY, CDR2 FYNNEI. This CDR3 has 15 residues. The chain carries TRBV2 and TRBJ2-7; weak D call: TRBD2 (5 bases). The sequenced sample was peripheral blood. This TCR was recovered from an elderly woman with acute or convalescent COVID-19. CDR3 DNA: TGTGCCAGCAACGAGGGCGGCAAGCTAACCTACGAGCAGTACTTC. It codes for CASNEGGKLTYEQYF.